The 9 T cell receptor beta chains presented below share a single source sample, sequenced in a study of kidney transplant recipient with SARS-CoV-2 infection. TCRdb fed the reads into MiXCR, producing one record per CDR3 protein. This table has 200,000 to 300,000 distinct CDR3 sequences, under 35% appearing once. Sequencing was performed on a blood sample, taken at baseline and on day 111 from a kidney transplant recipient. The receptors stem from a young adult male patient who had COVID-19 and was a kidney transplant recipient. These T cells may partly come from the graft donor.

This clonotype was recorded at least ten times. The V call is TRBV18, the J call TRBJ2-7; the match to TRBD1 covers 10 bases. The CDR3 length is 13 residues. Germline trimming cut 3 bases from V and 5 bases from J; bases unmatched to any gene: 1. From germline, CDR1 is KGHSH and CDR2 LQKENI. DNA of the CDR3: TGTGCCAGCTCACCCGGACAGGGGGACGAGCAGTACTTC. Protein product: CASSPGQGDEQYF.

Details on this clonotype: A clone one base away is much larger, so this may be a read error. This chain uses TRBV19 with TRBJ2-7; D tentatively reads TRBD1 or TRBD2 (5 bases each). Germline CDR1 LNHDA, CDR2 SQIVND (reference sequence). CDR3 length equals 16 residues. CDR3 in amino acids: CTSSTYGDRSSYEQYF. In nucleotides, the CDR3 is TGTACCAGTAGTACATATGGGGACCGGAGCTCCTACGAGCAGTACTTC.

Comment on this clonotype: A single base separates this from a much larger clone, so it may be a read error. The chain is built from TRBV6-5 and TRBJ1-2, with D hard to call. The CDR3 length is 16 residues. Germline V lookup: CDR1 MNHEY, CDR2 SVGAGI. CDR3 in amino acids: CASSNRPYGKTYDYTF. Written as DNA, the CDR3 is TGTGCCAGCAGTAATCGGCCTTACGGAAAGACCTATGACTACACCTTC.

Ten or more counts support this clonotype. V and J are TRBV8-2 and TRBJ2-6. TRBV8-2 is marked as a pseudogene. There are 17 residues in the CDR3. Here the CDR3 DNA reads TGTGGCAGTCCACTGAGGATAACACAAAGTCGGGCCAACGTCCTGACTTTC. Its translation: CGSPLRITQSRANVLTF.

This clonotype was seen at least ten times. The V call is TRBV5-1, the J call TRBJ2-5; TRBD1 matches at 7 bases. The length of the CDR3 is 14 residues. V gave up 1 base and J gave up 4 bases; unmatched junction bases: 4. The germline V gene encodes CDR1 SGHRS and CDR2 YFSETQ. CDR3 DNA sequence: TGCGCCAGCAGCTTGACAGGGGCGCCAGAGACCCAGTACTTC. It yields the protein CASSLTGAPETQYF.

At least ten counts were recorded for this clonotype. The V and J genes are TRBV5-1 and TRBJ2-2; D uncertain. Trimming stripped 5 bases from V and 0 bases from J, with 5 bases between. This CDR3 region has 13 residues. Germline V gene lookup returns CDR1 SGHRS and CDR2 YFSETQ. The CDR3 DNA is TGCGCCAGCAGGATACCGAACACCGGGGAGCTGTTTTTT. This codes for CASRIPNTGELFF.

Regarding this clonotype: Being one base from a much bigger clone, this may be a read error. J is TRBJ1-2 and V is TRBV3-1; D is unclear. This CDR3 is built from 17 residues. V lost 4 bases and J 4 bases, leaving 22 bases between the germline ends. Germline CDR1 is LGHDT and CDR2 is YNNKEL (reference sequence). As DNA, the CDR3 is TGTGCCAGCAGCCCTGTATGCACCCTTCGAAAGGCCTATGGCTACACCTTC. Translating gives CASSPVCTLRKAYGYTF.

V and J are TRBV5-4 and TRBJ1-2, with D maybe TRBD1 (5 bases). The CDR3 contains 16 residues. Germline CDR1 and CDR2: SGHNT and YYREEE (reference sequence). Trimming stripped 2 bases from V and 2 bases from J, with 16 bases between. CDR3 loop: CASSLGAGFQNYGYTF. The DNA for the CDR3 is TGTGCCAGCAGCTTAGGGGCAGGGTTTCAAAACTATGGCTACACCTTC.

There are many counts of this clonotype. The CDR3 loop reads CASGLVFLGQVSSGANVLTF. DNA of the CDR3: TGTGCTAGTGGTTTGGTATTTTTGGGACAGGTGAGCTCTGGGGCCAACGTCCTGACTTTC. The chain is built from TRBV12-5 and TRBJ2-6; 8 bases map to TRBD1. CDR3 size: 20 residues. J gave up 0 bases and V 0 bases, and 10 bases lay outside the gene matches. Germline V CDR1 and CDR2: LGHNT, FRNRAP.